These 7 T cell receptor beta chains originate from one sample sequenced in a study of blood T cells in healthy people across ages. With a J-beta primer mix and a sample-barcoded 5' primer, a second PCR ran 7 to 11 cycles. MiXCR, run by TCRdb on the 5' RACE reads, gives a single entry per CDR3 protein. Of 750,000 to 950,000 distinct CDR3 sequences listed, about 27% were seen once; the top ten hold 10%. The same data also contributed to another study, on T cells of mothers and their children.

The source material was blood. Source of these receptors: a woman between 40 and 50 years old in good health.

This clonotype appeared once. It may be a read error: a sequence one base away is much more abundant. The chain combines TRBV6-5 with TRBJ1-2, with D hard to call. This CDR3 has 13 residues. Germline V gives CDR1 MNHEY, CDR2 SVGAGI. CDR3 protein: CATCSWGNCGYTF. The CDR3 DNA sequence: TGTGCCACCTGTTCGTGGGGTAACTGTGGCTACACCTTC.

In regard to this clonotype: Since a much larger clone is just one base distant, this may be a read error. J is TRBJ2-7 and V is TRBV28; possibly TRBD1 or TRBD2 for D (5 bases each). The V end lost 2 bases, the J end lost 6 bases, and 17 bases lay between the germline ends. CDR1 is MDHEN and CDR2 is SYDVKM in the germline V gene. The CDR3 spans 15 residues. The CDR3 DNA sequence: TGTGCCAGCAGTTTAGTGGGGACGGTCACGTCCGAGCAGTACTTC. Translating it yields CASSLVGTVTSEQYF.

Ten or more counts support this clonotype. This chain joins TRBV3-1 and TRBJ2-7; no firm D call. CDR1 LGHDT and CDR2 YNNKEL come from the germline V gene (reference sequence). The CDR3 contains 12 residues. Deletions cut 1 base from V and 3 bases from J, with 4 bases between. CDR3 in amino acids: CASSQANYEQYF. CDR3 coding DNA: TGTGCCAGCAGCCAAGCCAACTACGAGCAGTACTTC.

The chain employs TRBV14 and TRBJ2-3; unclear D gene. V was pared by 2 bases and J by 2 bases, with 14 bases between. Per germline, CDR1 SGHDN and CDR2 FVKESK. CDR3 length: 16 amino acids. The CDR3 is CASSQSLWANTDTQYF. CDR3 nucleotides: TGTGCCAGCAGCCAAAGCCTCTGGGCGAACACAGATACGCAGTATTTT.

As concerns this clonotype: This clone may be a read error of a much larger clone one base away. The genes are TRBV20-1 and TRBJ2-3, with 8 bases aligning to TRBD1. J lost 5 bases, V lost 7 bases, and 11 bases had no gene match. This CDR3 comprises 14 residues. Looked up from germline, CDR1 is DFQATT and CDR2 is SNEGSKA (reference sequence). CDR3 coding DNA: TGCAGTGTCTTACCGACAGGGGCGGGAGATACGCAGTATTTT. Translated, it gives CSVLPTGAGDTQYF.

A note on this clonotype: Given a much more abundant clone one base away, this may be a read error. The V and J genes are TRBV15 and TRBJ2-4; TRBD1 matches 7 bases. In germline, CDR1 is LNHNV, CDR2 YYDKDF (reference sequence). This CDR3 region has 15 residues. V dropped 0 bases and J dropped 13; count of bases not matched to a gene: 12. The CDR3 region has the DNA TGTGCCACCAGCAGAGATTTCGGGACAGTTAATGAGCAGTACTTC. Its protein is CATSRDFGTVNEQYF.

The chain carries TRBV4-3 and TRBJ1-5; D gene uncertain. Trimming cost V 2 bases and J 3 bases, with 11 bases left between them. The germline V gene has CDR1 LGHNA and CDR2 YSLEER. The CDR3 has 15 amino acids. The CDR3 coding sequence is TGCGCCAGCAGCCAAAGGCGGGCGCCCAATCAGCCCCAGCATTTT. It specifies CASSQRRAPNQPQHF.